This T cell receptor beta chain originates from a study of cytomegalovirus exposure and HLA in healthy donors. Points from the study as a whole: Most TCR beta V segments were productive about 87% or about 30% of the time in an earlier analysis. Later analysis identified a missense DCLRE1C variant that was linked to TCR beta V- and J-gene trimming.

On this clone itself: The antigen is undetermined.

Trimming shortened V by 7 bases and J by 5 bases, and 15 bases separated the two germline ends. CDR1 and CDR2 from the germline V gene are SGHRS and YFSETQ. This CDR3 has 13 residues. This PCR relied on a set of 60 Vbeta primers and 13 Jbeta primers. Profiling relied on immunoSEQ multiplex PCR, and the TCRdb table lists in-frame clones only, not all of them. The sample data list around 77,000 clones. Material: PBMCs. The sequence came from a man aged 50-59 years in good health and CMV-seropositive. V is TRBV5-1 and J is TRBJ1-1; D unresolved. In nucleotides, the CDR3 is TGCGCCAGCTCTGACATGGGAGGGACTGAAGCTTTCTTT. Its protein is CASSDMGGTEAFF.